These 6 T cell receptor delta chains were all obtained from the same sample, sequenced in a study of γδ T cells in repeated Plasmodium falciparum infection. Bulk repertoires came from Vgamma9/Vdelta2+ or Vdelta2-negative gammadelta T cells flow-sorted from PBMC. TCRdb applied CATT to the multiplex PCR reads for clone calling. Of over 55,000 delta-chain clones in the sample, 1.7% were seen once. Sequenced: gamma-delta T cells from blood. These receptors originate from a pool of human donors (malaria-infected and uninfected, not separated).

Ten or more counts support this clone. The chain combines TRAV29/DV5 with TRDJ1; 8 nucleotides line up with TRDD3. The ends lost 0 bases at V and 2 bases at J; junction bases unmatched: 27. This CDR3 contains 22 residues. Per the germline V gene, CDR1 is NSMFDY and CDR2 is ISSIKDK. The CDR3 loop is CAASAGFPLPYWGPAGTDKLIF. CDR3 coding DNA: TGTGCAGCAAGCGCGGGATTTCCCCTCCCGTACTGGGGGCCAGCGGGGACCGATAAACTCATCTTT.

This clone was observed a handful of times. TCRdb records a much larger clone's protein for this DNA, with a difference at residue 3 that likely arises from a read error; the protein given is the translation of the DNA. The V gene is TRDV3, the J gene TRDJ1, with 8 bases matching TRDD2. TCRdb carries no J gene annotation; the J gene was assigned here by matching the DNA with germline. The CDR3 covers 21 residues. V shed 5 bases, J shed 0 bases, and the junction held 29 bases outside the gene matches. Germline V gives CDR1 TVYSNPD, CDR2 GDNSRS (reference sequence). CDR3 nucleotides: TGTGCCCTTGCACGCGACTCCTTCCTAGTCCCCCAACCCAAGTACACCGATAAACTCATCTTT. It is translated as CALARDSFLVPQPKYTDKLIF.

In the case of this clone: The protein TCRdb lists belongs to a much larger clone and differs from this DNA's translation at residue 10, which points to a read error; the protein shown is made from the DNA. The chain combines TRDV1 with TRDJ1, with 7 bases aligning to TRDD2. Here the J gene was assigned by germline matching of the DNA, as TCRdb has none. Germline V gives CDR1 TSWWSYY, CDR2 QGS. The V and J ends lost 4 bases and 1 base, in that order; junction bases with no gene match: 24. The CDR3 totals 21 residues. CDR3 sequence: CALGAPFLTRSERRCTDKLIF. The CDR3 DNA sequence: TGTGCTCTTGGGGCCCCCTTCCTGACCAGGTCTGAGAGACGTTGCACCGATAAACTCATCTTT.

With respect to this clone: The TCRdb protein comes from a much larger clone and disagrees with this DNA's translation at residue 15, likely due to a read error; the protein given here is derived from the DNA. The chain employs TRDV2 and TRDJ1, with TRDD3 matching 9 bases. Because TCRdb records no J gene, it was assigned here through a match of the DNA to germline. The CDR3 is made up of 23 amino acids. With 0 bases clipped from V and 1 base from J, the junction kept 26 bases outside the gene matches. From germline, CDR1 is GEAIGNYY and CDR2 EKD. CDR3 region: CACDTVGSAVKGGYTAATDKLIF. CDR3 in DNA: TGTGCCTGTGACACCGTTGGTAGCGCGGTAAAAGGGGGATACACAGCCGCCACCGATAAACTCATCTTT.

For this clone: A much larger clonotype is one base distant, so this may be a read error. The sample has other DNA sequences that encode this CDR3 too. The V and J genes are TRDV1 and TRDJ1; the D call may be TRDD2 or TRDD3 (9 bases each). This CDR3 is 26 amino acids long. The V gene's germline CDR1 is TSWWSYY and CDR2 QGS. CDR3 residues: CALGDTRPSYRGGSWGIPPKTDKLIF. Written as DNA, the CDR3 is TGTGCCCTTGGGGACACTCGGCCTTCCTACAGAGGGGGATCCTGGGGGATCCCCCCAAAGACCGATAAACTCATCTTT.

This clone was detected many times. TCRdb's entry gives the protein of a much larger clone, which mismatches this DNA's translation at residue 7, likely from a read error; the protein reported here is translated from the DNA. This chain connects TRDV2 to TRDJ1; D perhaps matches TRDD3 (5 bases). Germline V CDR1 and CDR2: GEAIGNYY, EKD. V lost 3 bases to trimming and J lost 0 bases, with 13 bases between them. This CDR3 region has 15 residues. The CDR3 protein is CACDLLEDHTDKLIF. Written as DNA, the CDR3 is TGTGCCTGTGACTTACTGGAGGACCACACCGATAAACTCATCTTT.